This T cell receptor (beta chain) was recovered during a study of T cell responses to AZD1222 COVID-19 vaccine. For the study at large: The analysis combined second doses at about 4 or about 12 weeks.

TCRdb's copy holds only in-frame clones and misses some; the assay was immunoSEQ multiplex PCR. The sample has tens of thousands of clones; approximately 80% are singletons. Overall study results and limits: The sample set comprised mostly white British donors with more females, and clonal diversity was possibly underestimated.

Details on this clone: What it recognizes is unknown.

This CDR3 is 13 amino acids long. V lost 2 bases, J lost 6 bases, and 11 bases lay in between. Looked up from germline, CDR1 is LNHDA and CDR2 is SQIVND (reference sequence). V usage is TRBV19 and J usage is TRBJ2-7, with D tentatively TRBD2 (6 bases). The sample here was peripheral blood, taken on day 0 of AZD1222 vaccination. The sequence derives from an adult in good health. The CDR3 loop is CASSISGGGEQYF. The CDR3 DNA reads as TGTGCCAGTAGTATAAGTGGGGGAGGCGAGCAGTACTTC. Full variable domain (rest looked up from reference TRBV19 and TRBJ2-7): DGGITQSPKYLFRKEGQNVTLSCEQNLNHDAMYWYRQDPGQGLRLIYYSQIVNDFQKGDIAEGYSVSREKKESFPLTVTSAQKNPTAFYLCASSISGGGEQYFGPGTRLTVT.